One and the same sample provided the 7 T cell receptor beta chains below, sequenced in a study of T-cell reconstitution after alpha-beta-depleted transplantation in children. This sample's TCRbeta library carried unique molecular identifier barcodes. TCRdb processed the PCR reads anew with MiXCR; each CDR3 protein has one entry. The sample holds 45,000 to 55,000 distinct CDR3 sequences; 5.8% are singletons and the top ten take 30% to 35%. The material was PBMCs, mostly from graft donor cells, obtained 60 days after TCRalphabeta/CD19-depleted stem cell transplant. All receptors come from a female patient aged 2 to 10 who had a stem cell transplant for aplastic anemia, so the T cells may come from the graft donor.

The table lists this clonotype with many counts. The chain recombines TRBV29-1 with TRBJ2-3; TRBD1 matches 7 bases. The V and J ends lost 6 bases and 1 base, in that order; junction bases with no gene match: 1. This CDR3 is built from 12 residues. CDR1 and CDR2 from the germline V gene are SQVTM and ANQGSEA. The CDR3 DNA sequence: TGCAGCGTCGGGACAGGCACAGATACGCAGTATTTT. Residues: CSVGTGTDTQYF.

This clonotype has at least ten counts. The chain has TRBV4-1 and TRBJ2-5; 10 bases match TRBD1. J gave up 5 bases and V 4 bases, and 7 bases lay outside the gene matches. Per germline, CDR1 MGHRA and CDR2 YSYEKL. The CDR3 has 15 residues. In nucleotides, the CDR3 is TGCGCCAGCAGCCGACCGGGACAGGGGATCGAGACCCAGTACTTC. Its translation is CASSRPGQGIETQYF.

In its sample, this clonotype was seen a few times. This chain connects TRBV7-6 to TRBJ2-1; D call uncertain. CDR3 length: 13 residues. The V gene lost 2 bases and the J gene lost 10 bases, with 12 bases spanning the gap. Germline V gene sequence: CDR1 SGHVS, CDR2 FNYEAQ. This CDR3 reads CASSLILPREQFF. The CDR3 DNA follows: TGTGCCAGCAGCTTAATCCTCCCCCGGGAGCAGTTCTTC.

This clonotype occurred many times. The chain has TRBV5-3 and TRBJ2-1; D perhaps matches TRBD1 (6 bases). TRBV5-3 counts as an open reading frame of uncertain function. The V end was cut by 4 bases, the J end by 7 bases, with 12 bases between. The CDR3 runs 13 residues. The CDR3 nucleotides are TGTGCCAGAAGCGGGGGAGACAGGAATGAGCAGTTCTTC. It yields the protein CARSGGDRNEQFF.

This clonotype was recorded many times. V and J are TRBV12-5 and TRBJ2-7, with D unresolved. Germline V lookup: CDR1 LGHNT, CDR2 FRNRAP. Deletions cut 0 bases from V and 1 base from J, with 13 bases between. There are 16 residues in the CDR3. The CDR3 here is CASGLVNPLRSYEQYF. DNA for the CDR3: TGTGCTAGTGGTTTGGTTAATCCCCTGCGATCCTACGAGCAGTACTTC.

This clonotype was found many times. The CDR3 bases are TGTGCCAGCAGCCAAGATAGACTAGCTTACCCCAATGAGCAGTTCTTC. Translated, it gives CASSQDRLAYPNEQFF. This chain uses TRBV4-2 with TRBJ2-1, with 7 bases matching TRBD2. The germline V gene encodes CDR1 LGHNA and CDR2 YNFKEQ. V was clipped by 0 bases and J by 6 bases; unmatched bases: 8. The CDR3 runs 16 residues.

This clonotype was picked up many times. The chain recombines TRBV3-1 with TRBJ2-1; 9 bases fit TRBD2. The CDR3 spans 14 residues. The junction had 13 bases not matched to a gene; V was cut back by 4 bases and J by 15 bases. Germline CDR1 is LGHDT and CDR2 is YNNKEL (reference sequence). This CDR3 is CASSPSGNTMRPFF. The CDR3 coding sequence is TGTGCCAGCAGCCCTAGCGGGAATACAATGAGGCCGTTCTTC.